Below are 32 T cell receptor beta chains sequenced from a single sample in a study of cytomegalovirus exposure and HLA in healthy donors (dated by TCRdb to 2017 to 2019). Library preparation used the immunoSEQ multiplex PCR assay. The multiplex PCR relied on a mix of 60 forward primers for TCR Vbeta segments and 13 reverse primers for TCR Jbeta segments. TCRdb stores this immuneACCESS table with in-frame sequences only. Part of the clones is absent; in the studies checked, under half of the shortfall reflects unresolved V genes, and no reason is known for the rest. The sample includes around 220,000 clones, with 75% observed a single time. About 1.9% of the sample rests with the top ten. Sequenced: PBMCs. These receptors all come from a woman aged 25 to 45 in good health and CMV-seronegative.

The chain carries TRBV30 and TRBJ2-3; 8 nucleotides align to TRBD2. Germline CDR1 and CDR2: GTSNPN and SVGIG (reference sequence). The V and J ends lost 3 bases and 2 bases, in that order; junction bases with no gene match: 7. This CDR3 region has 15 residues. CDR3: CAWRLGAGVTDTQYF. CDR3 DNA: TGTGCCTGGAGACTGGGAGCGGGAGTCACAGATACGCAGTATTTT.

The CDR3 DNA reads TGTGCCAGCAGCTTATTCGCGGGAGGCACAGATACGCAGTATTTT. Translating it yields CASSLFAGGTDTQYF. V is TRBV7-8 and J is TRBJ2-3, with 7 bases aligning to TRBD2. From germline, CDR1 is SGHVS and CDR2 FQNEAQ. This CDR3 is 15 amino acids long. The V and J ends lost 2 bases and 1 base, in that order; junction bases with no gene match: 3.

The chain combines TRBV19 with TRBJ1-5; TRBD1 might be the D (6 bases). The CDR3 sequence is 15 residues long. V shed 5 bases and J shed 0 bases, with 11 bases lying between them. Germline V lookup: CDR1 LNHDA, CDR2 SQIVND (reference sequence). CDR3 amino acids: CASSLRDISNQPQHF. CDR3 nucleotides: TGTGCCAGTAGTCTCCGGGACATTAGCAATCAGCCCCAGCATTTT.

This clone appeared a few times. The chain links TRBV6-5 to TRBJ2-7; 8 bases match TRBD1. This CDR3 has 13 residues. The V gene's germline CDR1 is MNHEY and CDR2 SVGAGI. V lost 4 bases and J lost 3; bases outside the gene matches: 2. The CDR3 bases are TGTGCCAGCAGTTGGACAGGGTTCTACGAGCAGTACTTC. This translates into CASSWTGFYEQYF.

The chain couples TRBV6-1 to TRBJ1-5; D uncertain. This CDR3 is 13 amino acids long. Germline loops: CDR1 MNHNS, CDR2 SASEGT. V lost 7 bases to trimming and J lost 11 bases, with 18 bases between them. In nucleotides, the CDR3 is TGTGCCAGCACCGGGGAAGGCCTATCGGCCCAGCATTTT. Translated: CASTGEGLSAQHF.

The rearrangement links TRBV4-1 to TRBJ1-6; D unclear. Germline V lookup: CDR1 MGHRA, CDR2 YSYEKL. The CDR3 has 16 amino acids. Trimming took off 4 bases at V and 7 bases at J, with 17 bases between the two ends. The CDR3 is CASSPLWGVENSPLHF. The CDR3 DNA reads as TGCGCCAGCAGCCCGTTGTGGGGAGTAGAGAATTCACCCCTCCACTTT.

A single count supports this clone. One end of the junction varies from germline; a read error may be responsible. The CDR3 DNA reads TGTGCTAGCAGCCCCTACCCAAGCTCTGGGGCCAACGTCCTGACTTTC. Translating gives CASSPYPSSGANVLTF. The genes are TRBV7-7 and TRBJ2-6; no clear D. Germline V lookup: CDR1 SSHAT, CDR2 FNYEAQ (reference sequence). The CDR3 contains 16 residues.

V is TRBV19 and J is TRBJ2-5; the D gene is possibly TRBD2 (6 bases). This CDR3 contains 17 residues. V dropped 9 bases and J dropped 3 bases, with 26 bases sitting between them. Germline assignment: CDR1 LNHDA and CDR2 SQIVND (reference sequence). The CDR3 is CASEDHPRDFGKETQYF. CDR3 DNA sequence: TGTGCCAGCGAGGATCACCCCAGGGACTTCGGGAAAGAGACCCAGTACTTC.

The genes are TRBV25-1 and TRBJ1-6; D unclear. The germline CDR1 and CDR2 sequences are MGHDK and SYGVNS. CDR3 length: 13 residues. V shed 7 bases and J shed 7 bases, with 11 bases lying between them. The CDR3 sequence is CASKVSRNSPLHF. The CDR3 bases are TGTGCCAGCAAGGTGTCGAGGAATTCACCCCTCCACTTT.

Points on this clone: The sample holds other DNA sequences that translate to the same CDR3. The chain employs TRBV18 and TRBJ1-1, with 8 bases aligning to TRBD1. Germline CDR1 and CDR2: KGHSH and LQKENI. The CDR3 covers 14 residues. V shed 3 bases and J 1 base; nucleotides not matched to a gene: 1. The CDR3 loop is CASSPGQGNTEAFF. CDR3 coding DNA: TGTGCCAGCTCACCCGGACAGGGGAACACTGAAGCTTTCTTT. Based on the CDR3 plus reference TRBV18 and TRBJ1-1, the full variable domain is NAGVMQNPRHLVRRRGQEARLRCSPMKGHSHVYWYRQLPEEGLKFMVYLQKENIIDESGMPKERFSAEFPKEGPSILRIQQVVRGDSAAYFCASSPGQGNTEAFFGQGTRLTVV.

This clone has a single count. One end of the junction fails to match germline, which may point to a read error. The V gene is TRBV5-1, the J gene TRBJ2-3; the match to TRBD2 covers 9 bases. This CDR3 contains 15 residues. Germline lookup yields CDR1 SGHRS and CDR2 YFSETQ. The CDR3 region has the DNA TGCGCCAGCACCGCGGGGGGGCAGACCACAGATGCGCAGTATTTT. Encoded protein: CASTAGGQTTDAQYF.

This chain connects TRBV2 to TRBJ2-5; 7 bases line up with TRBD1. CDR3 length: 15 residues. The germline gives CDR1 SNHLY, CDR2 FYNNEI. After removal of 5 bases from V and 3 bases from J, the junction contained 9 bases not matched to a gene. CDR3 in DNA: TGTGCCAGCAGTCTATCCCGACAGGGTGAAGAGACCCAGTACTTC. This codes for CASSLSRQGEETQYF. The full variable domain, in which reference TRBV2 and TRBJ2-5 provide the parts outside the CDR3, is EPEVTQTPSHQVTQMGQEVILRCVPISNHLYFYWYRQILGQKVEFLVSFYNNEISEKSEIFDDQFSVERPDGSNFTLKIRSTKLEDSAMYFCASSLSRQGEETQYFGPGTRLLVL.

V gene TRBV5-1 combines with J gene TRBJ1-5, with unresolved D. Germline CDR1 reads SGHRS; CDR2 reads YFSETQ. The CDR3 is 14 residues long. Trimming took off 2 bases at V and 6 bases at J, with 12 bases between the two ends. The CDR3 region is CASSFGEGSQPQHF. The CDR3 DNA sequence: TGCGCCAGCAGCTTCGGGGAGGGCAGTCAGCCCCAGCATTTT.

This clone occurred once. The CDR3: CASSLAAAGEETQYF. The CDR3 DNA follows: TGTGCCAGCAGCTTAGCAGCAGCGGGAGAAGAGACCCAGTACTTC. The V call is TRBV7-9, the J call TRBJ2-5; 8 positions agree with TRBD2. CDR1 is SEHNR, CDR2 FQNEAQ, per germline (reference sequence). The V segment lost 0 bases and the J segment 3 bases; nucleotides outside the gene matches: 3. The CDR3 is made up of 15 amino acids. The whole variable domain, filled in from reference TRBV7-9 and TRBJ2-5, reads DTGVSQNPRHKITKRGQNVTFRCDPISEHNRLYWYRQTLGQGPEFLTYFQNEAQLEKSRLLSDRFSAERPKGSFSTLEIQRTEQGDSAMYLCASSLAAAGEETQYFGPGTRLLVL.

The chain employs TRBV7-3 and TRBJ2-2; D gene uncertain. Germline CDR1 is SGHTA and CDR2 is FQGTGA. The germline V and J ends were trimmed by 1 base and 5 bases, with 11 bases remaining between them. This CDR3 is 15 amino acids long. The CDR3 bases are TGTGCCAGCAGCTTAAGGGCAACCTTTACCGGGGAGCTGTTTTTT. Its translation: CASSLRATFTGELFF.

The J gene is TRBJ2-1, the V gene TRBV7-9, with 9 bases aligning to TRBD1. CDR1 is SEHNR and CDR2 is FQNEAQ in the germline V gene (reference sequence). The CDR3 length is 16 residues. V lost 5 bases, J lost 1 base, and 6 bases stayed unmatched. The CDR3 DNA reads as TGTGCCAGCAGCGCCAAACAGGGGGCTTCCTACAATGAGCAGTTCTTC. Amino acids: CASSAKQGASYNEQFF.

This clone was recorded only once. The V and J genes are TRBV9 and TRBJ1-5; D may be TRBD1 (5 bases). This CDR3 has 18 residues. Germline V CDR1 and CDR2: SGDLS, YYNGEE. V dropped 3 bases and J dropped 5 bases, with 24 bases sitting between them. The DNA of the CDR3 is TGTGCCAGCAGCGGAGCTTATAAAATATGGAGGGGCTATCAGCCCCAGCATTTT. Protein: CASSGAYKIWRGYQPQHF.

The V and J genes are TRBV19 and TRBJ1-5, with 10 bases identical to TRBD1. The CDR3 sequence is 15 residues long. Germline V gene lookup returns CDR1 LNHDA and CDR2 SQIVND (reference sequence). V gave up 5 bases and J gave up 5 bases; unmatched junction bases: 6. The CDR3 DNA sequence: TGTGCCAGTAGTGCGACAGGGGGCGCGGATCAGCCCCAGCATTTT. Translated, it gives CASSATGGADQPQHF. The full variable domain, completed using reference TRBV19 and TRBJ1-5, is DGGITQSPKYLFRKEGQNVTLSCEQNLNHDAMYWYRQDPGQGLRLIYYSQIVNDFQKGDIAEGYSVSREKKESFPLTVTSAQKNPTAFYLCASSATGGADQPQHFGDGTRLSIL.

The chain joins TRBV6-5 to TRBJ2-1; 7 bases agree with TRBD1. The CDR3 has 15 amino acids. Unmatched junction bases numbered 6, after V lost 4 bases and J lost 3 bases. Germline CDR1 MNHEY, CDR2 SVGAGI. The CDR3 nucleotides are TGTGCCAGCAGTTCCCCCGGGACAGTCTACAATGAGCAGTTCTTC. It codes for CASSSPGTVYNEQFF.

The chain combines TRBV10-2 with TRBJ2-3; the D gene is possibly TRBD2 (6 bases). V gave up 3 bases and J gave up 0 bases, with 10 bases separating them. CDR1 is WSHSY, CDR2 SAAADI, per germline. CDR3 length: 15 residues. The CDR3 is CASSDPGESTDTQYF. In DNA, the CDR3 is TGCGCCAGCAGTGATCCGGGGGAAAGCACAGATACGCAGTATTTT.

V and J are TRBV4-1 and TRBJ2-5; possibly TRBD1 for D (6 bases). The germline V and J ends were trimmed by 3 bases and 5 bases, with 7 bases remaining between them. The CDR3 runs to 12 residues. Germline CDR1 reads MGHRA; CDR2 reads YSYEKL. This CDR3 is CASSQRGETQYF. CDR3 sequence (DNA): TGCGCCAGCAGCCAGAGGGGGGAGACCCAGTACTTC.

V is TRBV6-6 and J is TRBJ1-5, with no clear D. The CDR3 is made up of 14 amino acids. Trimming cost V 4 bases and J 1 base, with 8 bases left between them. The V gene's germline CDR1 is MNHNY and CDR2 SVGAGI (reference sequence). CDR3 DNA: TGTGCCAGCAGTTCGATTCAGAGCAATCAGCCCCAGCATTTT. This codes for CASSSIQSNQPQHF.

V and J are TRBV6-5 and TRBJ1-1, with unresolved D. Germline CDR1 and CDR2: MNHEY and SVGAGI. V lost 5 bases, J lost 0 bases, and 7 bases lay in between. The CDR3 runs 13 residues. As DNA, the CDR3 is TGTGCCAGCAGTGACAATGTGAACACTGAAGCTTTCTTT. It is translated as CASSDNVNTEAFF.

This chain connects TRBV5-6 to TRBJ2-3; 12 bases fit TRBD2. Trimming removed 1 base from V and 8 bases from J; junction bases left unmatched: 5. Germline CDR1 reads SGHDT; CDR2 reads YYEEEE. The CDR3 totals 15 residues. The CDR3 spells CASSLRASGGGTQYF. For the CDR3, the DNA is TGTGCCAGCAGCTTGCGGGCTAGCGGGGGGGGTACGCAGTATTTT.

The rearrangement uses TRBV7-3 and TRBJ1-1, with 8 bases matching TRBD1. The germline V gene has CDR1 SGHTA and CDR2 FQGTGA. V was clipped by 2 bases and J by 11 bases; unmatched bases: 13. The CDR3 consists of 15 residues. The CDR3 DNA is TGTGCCAGCAGCTTAGGTGGGACAGGCGGTGAGGGGGCTTTCTTT. Its protein product is CASSLGGTGGEGAFF.

As regards this clone: At one of its ends the junction is not consistent with the germline gene, which may arise from a read error. Other DNA sequences in the same sample also yield this CDR3. The rearrangement joins TRBV7-9 to TRBJ2-7, with a weak D call TRBD1 (5 bases). Germline CDR1 SEHNR, CDR2 FQNEAQ (reference sequence). This CDR3 is 13 amino acids long. Here the CDR3 reads CSSSRRDSYEQYF. Written as DNA, the CDR3 is TGTTCCAGCAGCCGCAGGGACTCCTACGAGCAGTACTTC.

This clone appeared once. V and J are TRBV30 and TRBJ2-1; D gene unclear. Germline V gene lookup returns CDR1 GTSNPN and CDR2 SVGIG (reference sequence). The CDR3 totals 12 residues. The V and J ends lost 0 bases and 6 bases respectively, with 6 bases between them. The CDR3 here is CAWSVSGNEQFF. CDR3 in DNA: TGTGCCTGGAGTGTATCGGGCAATGAGCAGTTCTTC.

The chain recombines TRBV6-5 with TRBJ2-1; no firm D call. V was cut by 6 bases and J by 0 bases, with 12 bases left in between. The germline CDR1 and CDR2 sequences are MNHEY and SVGAGI. CDR3 length: 15 residues. CDR3 region: CASSQTLSSYNEQFF. CDR3 nucleotide sequence: TGTGCCAGCAGCCAGACTTTAAGCTCCTACAATGAGCAGTTCTTC.

This chain connects TRBV6-5 to TRBJ2-5; 8 bases line up with TRBD1. V was pared by 0 bases and J by 4 bases, with 7 bases of the junction left unmatched. This CDR3 is 16 amino acids long. From germline, CDR1 is MNHEY and CDR2 SVGAGI. The CDR3 DNA follows: TGTGCCAGCAGTTACTCGTTTCGAGGACAGGGAGAGACCCAGTACTTC. It translates to CASSYSFRGQGETQYF.

This clone was observed a few times. This chain joins TRBV12-5 and TRBJ1-4, with D hard to call. V was clipped by 5 bases and J by 4 bases, with 11 bases between them. CDR3 length: 14 amino acids. In germline, CDR1 is LGHNT, CDR2 FRNRAP. CDR3 loop: CASGMGQINEKLFF. CDR3 in DNA: TGTGCTAGTGGTATGGGCCAGATTAATGAAAAACTGTTTTTT.

The chain employs TRBV12-5 and TRBJ1-2; possible D gene TRBD1, 5 bases. The CDR3 covers 16 residues. CDR1 and CDR2 (germline): LGHNT, FRNRAP. V was cut by 2 bases and J by 0 bases, with 13 bases left in between. As DNA, the CDR3 is TGTGCTAGTGGTTTGCCCCGGGGGGGAGCTAACTATGGCTACACCTTC. Its protein product is CASGLPRGGANYGYTF.

V is TRBV2 and J is TRBJ2-4; D might be TRBD2 (6 bases). Trimming took off 8 bases at V and 0 bases at J, with 17 bases between the two ends. Per germline, CDR1 SNHLY and CDR2 FYNNEI. The CDR3 consists of 16 residues. In DNA, the CDR3 is TGTGCCAGCGTCGGAGAACTAGCCCCAGCCAAAAACATTCAGTACTTC. It encodes CASVGELAPAKNIQYF. The complete variable domain, with remaining parts taken from reference TRBV2 and TRBJ2-4, reads EPEVTQTPSHQVTQMGQEVILRCVPISNHLYFYWYRQILGQKVEFLVSFYNNEISEKSEIFDDQFSVERPDGSNFTLKIRSTKLEDSAMYFCASVGELAPAKNIQYFGAGTRLSVL.